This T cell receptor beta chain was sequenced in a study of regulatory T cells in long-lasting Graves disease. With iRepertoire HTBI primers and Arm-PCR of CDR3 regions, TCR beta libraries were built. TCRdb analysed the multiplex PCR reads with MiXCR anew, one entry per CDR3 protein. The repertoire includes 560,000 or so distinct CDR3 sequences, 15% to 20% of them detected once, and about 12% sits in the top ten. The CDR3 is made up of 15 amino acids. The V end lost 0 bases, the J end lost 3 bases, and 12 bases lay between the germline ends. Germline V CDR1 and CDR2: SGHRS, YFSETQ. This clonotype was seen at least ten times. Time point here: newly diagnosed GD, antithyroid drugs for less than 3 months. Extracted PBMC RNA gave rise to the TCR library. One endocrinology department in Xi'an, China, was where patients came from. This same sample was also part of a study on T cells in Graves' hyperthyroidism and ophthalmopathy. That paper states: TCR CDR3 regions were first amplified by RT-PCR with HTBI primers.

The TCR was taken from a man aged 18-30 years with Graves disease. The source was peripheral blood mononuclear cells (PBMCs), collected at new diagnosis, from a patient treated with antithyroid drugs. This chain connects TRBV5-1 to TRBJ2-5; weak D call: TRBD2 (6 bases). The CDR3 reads CASSLVLGGKETQYF. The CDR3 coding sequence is TGCGCCAGCAGCTTGGTATTAGGCGGGAAAGAGACCCAGTACTTC.